Detailed here is one TCR beta chain. Its specificity is unknown. CD45RO-negative CD8 cells positively selected for CCR7 made up the naive population, which excluded terminally differentiated effector memory CD45RA+ cells. Among the donors, all were Caucasian adults who lived in Nashville, Tennessee. The study ran the assay at deep level. Some clones are missing from TCRdb's copy, which holds only in-frame ones; the method was immunoSEQ multiplex PCR. The sample carries about 680,000 clones, 92% recorded once. This record comes from a study of shared clonotypes between healthy human individuals. Whole-study results and caveats: A handful of donors shared approximately 5% of their naive CD4 clonotypes. Among non-shared clonotypes, generation probabilities were lower than among those shared by all four donors.

After removal of 5 bases from V and 3 bases from J, the junction contained 9 bases not matched to a gene. CDR3 length: 17 residues. In germline, CDR1 is LNHDA, CDR2 SQIVND (reference sequence). The chain combines TRBV19 with TRBJ2-2; 10 positions agree with TRBD1. The sequence came from a man aged 25-45 years in good health. The material sequenced was naive CD8+ T cells sorted from blood. The CDR3 nucleotides are TGTGCCAGTAGTGTTCCTCCGGGACAGGGGTACACCGGGGAGCTGTTTTTT. It translates to CASSVPPGQGYTGELFF.